These 18 T cell receptor beta chains were all obtained from the same sample, sequenced in a study of T cells after posttransplantation cyclophosphamide. Clones were sequenced by immunoSEQ multiplex PCR, and TCRdb holds only the in-frame ones, with some missing. Recorded here are around 7,400 clones, none singletons. Treatment was busulfan-fludarabine conditioning, a marrow graft, and cyclophosphamide on days +3 and +4. The source material was PBMCs, sampled after allogeneic stem cell transplant with posttransplant cyclophosphamide. The receptors come from a male patient in his forties or fifties who received an allogeneic stem cell transplant from an unrelated donor, was CMV-positive, and had acute GVHD only. Some of these T cells may belong to the graft donor.

The rearrangement links TRBV7-3 to TRBJ2-1, with 8 bases that match TRBD1. The CDR3 loop spans 15 amino acids. Germline CDR1 SGHTA, CDR2 FQGTGA. With V trimmed by 5 bases and J by 5 bases, 8 bases remained unmatched. The CDR3 sequence: CASSRGQGPNNEQFF. CDR3 in DNA: TGTGCCAGCAGCAGAGGACAGGGACCTAACAATGAGCAGTTCTTC.

The table lists this clone with a few counts. The gene calls are TRBV5-4 and TRBJ2-7; the match to TRBD1 covers 8 bases. This CDR3 has 15 residues. V lost 9 bases and J lost 7; bases outside the gene matches: 18. The germline V gene has CDR1 SGHNT and CDR2 YYREEE (reference sequence). Here the CDR3 DNA reads TGTGCCACCCGTACCCCCGACAGGGGCCCCAGGGAGCAGTACTTC. As protein: CATRTPDRGPREQYF.

There are many counts of this clone. The CDR3 sequence: CASSLGGRSYEQYF. The CDR3 region has the DNA TGTGCCAGCAGCTTAGGCGGGAGGAGCTACGAGCAGTACTTC. The chain combines TRBV7-6 with TRBJ2-7, with 8 nucleotides matching TRBD2. Germline CDR1 is SGHVS and CDR2 is FNYEAQ. The CDR3 has 14 residues. The J segment lost 3 bases and the V segment lost 1 base, leaving 2 bases of the junction unmatched.

The sample holds many counts of this clone. The V gene is TRBV5-4, the J gene TRBJ1-3; unclear D gene. The CDR3 totals 12 residues. CDR1 SGHNT and CDR2 YYREEE come from the germline V gene (reference sequence). V lost 7 bases and J 1 base, leaving 6 bases between the germline ends. DNA for the CDR3: TGTGCCAGCGGCCAGTCTGGAAACACCATATATTTT. It encodes CASGQSGNTIYF.

This clone was observed at least ten times. J is TRBJ2-1 and V is TRBV12-5; D remains unclear. Germline CDR1 LGHNT, CDR2 FRNRAP. The germline V and J ends were trimmed by 0 bases and 4 bases, with 7 bases remaining between them. This CDR3 region has 14 residues. The CDR3 nucleotides read TGTGCTAGTGGTTTGGTGTTTCCGTACAATGAGCAGTTCTTC. Its protein product is CASGLVFPYNEQFF.

This sequence joins TRBV5-8 and TRBJ2-3; no firm D call. The V and J ends lost 4 bases and 4 bases respectively, with 16 bases between them. Germline V gives CDR1 SGHTS, CDR2 YDEGEE. The CDR3 covers 15 residues. The chain's CDR3 is CASSPGSVDADTQYF. In DNA, the CDR3 is TGTGCCAGCAGCCCCGGGTCTGTTGATGCAGATACGCAGTATTTT.

This clone came up many times. The rearrangement links TRBV6-5 to TRBJ2-7; 10 bases line up with TRBD1. This CDR3 comprises 14 residues. Germline-derived CDR1 and CDR2 are MNHEY and SVGAGI. The trim removed 6 bases at V and 4 bases at J, leaving 6 bases unmatched. CDR3 nucleotide sequence: TGTGCCAGCAGGACAGGGGGCGAGGGGTACGAGCAGTACTTC. It encodes CASRTGGEGYEQYF.

This clone was detected ten times or more. The rearrangement joins TRBV6-1 to TRBJ2-7; D perhaps matches TRBD1 (6 bases). CDR3 size: 12 residues. Trimming removed 6 bases at V and 3 bases at J, with 9 bases between. Germline V lookup: CDR1 MNHNS, CDR2 SASEGT. This CDR3 is CASSQGFYEQYF. DNA for the CDR3: TGTGCCAGCAGCCAGGGGTTCTACGAGCAGTACTTC.

This clone was counted many times. The chain links TRBV9 to TRBJ2-4; 7 bases are shared with TRBD1. V shed 4 bases and J 3 bases; nucleotides not matched to a gene: 1. This CDR3 is built from 13 residues. Per germline, CDR1 SGDLS and CDR2 YYNGEE. CDR3 protein: CASSSGGKNIQYF. CDR3 coding DNA: TGTGCCAGCAGCTCAGGGGGCAAAAACATTCAGTACTTC.

In this sample, this clone turned up many times. This chain joins TRBV5-1 and TRBJ1-1, with D perhaps matching TRBD1 (5 bases). This CDR3 comprises 12 residues. The V gene lost 8 bases and the J gene lost 2 bases, with 10 bases spanning the gap. Per germline, CDR1 SGHRS and CDR2 YFSETQ. The DNA for the CDR3 is TGCGCCAGTACTGACAGTAACACTGAAGCTTTCTTT. Translated, it gives CASTDSNTEAFF.

In its sample, this clone was seen many times. This chain connects TRBV2 to TRBJ1-3, with TRBD1 matching 7 bases. Germline CDR1 is SNHLY and CDR2 is FYNNEI. The CDR3 has 15 residues. Trimming removed 10 bases from V and 2 bases from J; junction bases left unmatched: 11. CDR3 sequence: CAIQTADRAGNTIYF. In DNA, the CDR3 is TGTGCCATCCAAACGGCCGACAGGGCTGGAAACACCATATATTTT.

The sample holds many counts of this clone. This chain uses TRBV18 with TRBJ1-6; 9 bases are a match to TRBD1. The CDR3 totals 17 residues. CDR1 and CDR2 from the germline V gene are KGHSH and LQKENI. Losses at the gene ends were 2 bases for V and 10 bases for J; bases not matched to a gene: 12. Here the CDR3 DNA reads TGTGCCAGCTCACCATCGCAGAGGGGGACAGGGAGATCACCCCTCCACTTT. Its protein product is CASSPSQRGTGRSPLHF.

This clone was observed many times. The chain carries TRBV11-2 and TRBJ2-1; tentatively, D is TRBD2 (6 bases). V lost 0 bases to trimming and J lost 9 bases, with 12 bases between them. CDR1 is SGHAT, CDR2 FQNNGV, per germline. This CDR3 comprises 14 residues. In DNA form, the CDR3 reads TGTGCCAGCAGCTTAGATAGCGGTGGACTTGAGCAGTTCTTC. This codes for CASSLDSGGLEQFF.

This clone was observed at least ten times. The chain employs TRBV30 and TRBJ2-1, with a possible D match to TRBD1 (6 bases). The V and J ends lost 5 bases and 3 bases respectively, with 11 bases between them. This CDR3 spans 13 amino acids. Germline V gene lookup returns CDR1 GTSNPN and CDR2 SVGIG (reference sequence). CDR3 coding DNA: TGTGCCTGGGTGGACAGCCACTACAATGAGCAGTTCTTC. The encoded protein is CAWVDSHYNEQFF.

In its sample, this clone was seen many times. The rearrangement joins TRBV4-1 to TRBJ1-2; 11 bases align to TRBD1. The germline V gene has CDR1 MGHRA and CDR2 YSYEKL. The CDR3 covers 14 residues. The J segment lost 8 bases and the V segment lost 4 bases, leaving 6 bases of the junction unmatched. This chain's CDR3 is CASSLSGQGEGYTF. CDR3 bases: TGCGCCAGCAGCCTCTCGGGACAGGGGGAGGGCTACACCTTC.

The V and J genes are TRBV5-5 and TRBJ1-1; D might be TRBD1 (6 bases). Germline loops: CDR1 SGHKS, CDR2 YYEKEE (reference sequence). CDR3 length: 14 residues. V was trimmed by 4 bases and J by 1 base, leaving 11 bases between them. The CDR3 bases are TGTGCCAGCAGCCGGGGGGCTACGAACACTGAAGCTTTCTTT. Its protein product is CASSRGATNTEAFF.

This clone was recorded many times. V is TRBV7-8 and J is TRBJ1-6, with a tentative D call TRBD1 (5 bases). V was pared by 4 bases and J by 10 bases, with 23 bases between. The V gene's germline CDR1 is SGHVS and CDR2 FQNEAQ. This CDR3 comprises 17 residues. Written as DNA, the CDR3 is TGTGCCAGCAGCTCCGCCAGACAGACTACAGCGGGATCACCCCTCCACTTT. Translating it yields CASSSARQTTAGSPLHF.

This clone was seen a handful of times. The genes are TRBV11-2 and TRBJ1-6; 9 bases fit TRBD1. Per the germline V gene, CDR1 is SGHAT and CDR2 is FQNNGV. This CDR3 contains 15 residues. With V trimmed by 3 bases and J by 5 bases, 2 bases remained unmatched. CDR3 in amino acids: CASSFGDRDNSPLHF. CDR3 in DNA: TGTGCCAGCAGCTTTGGGGACAGGGATAATTCACCCCTCCACTTT.